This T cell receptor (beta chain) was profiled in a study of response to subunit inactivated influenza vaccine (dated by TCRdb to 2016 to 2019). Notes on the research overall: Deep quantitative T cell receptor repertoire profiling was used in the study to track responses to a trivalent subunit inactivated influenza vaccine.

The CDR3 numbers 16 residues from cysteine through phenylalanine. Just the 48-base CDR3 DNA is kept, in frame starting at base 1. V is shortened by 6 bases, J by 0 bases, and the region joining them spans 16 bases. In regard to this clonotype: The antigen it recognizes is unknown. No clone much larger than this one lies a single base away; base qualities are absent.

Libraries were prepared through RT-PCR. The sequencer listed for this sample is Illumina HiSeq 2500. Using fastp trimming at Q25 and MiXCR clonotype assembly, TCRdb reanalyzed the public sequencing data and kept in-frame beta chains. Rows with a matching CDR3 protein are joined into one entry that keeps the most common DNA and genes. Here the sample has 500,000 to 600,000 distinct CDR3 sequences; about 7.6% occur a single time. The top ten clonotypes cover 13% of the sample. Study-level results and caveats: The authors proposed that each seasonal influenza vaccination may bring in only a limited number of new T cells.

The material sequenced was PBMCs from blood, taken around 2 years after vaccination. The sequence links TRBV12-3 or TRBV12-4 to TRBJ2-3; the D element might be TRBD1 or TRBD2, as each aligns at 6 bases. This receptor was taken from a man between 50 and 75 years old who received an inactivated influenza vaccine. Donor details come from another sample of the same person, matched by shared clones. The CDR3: CASSRLGGTSTDTQYF. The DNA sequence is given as TGTGCCAGCAGCCGACTAGGGGGTACCAGCACAGATACGCAGTATTTT.